These T cell receptor beta chains were read from a single sample in a study of vaccination and CD4 T cells after COVID-19. The antigens these receptors bind are not known. Each CDR3 protein gets one entry after TCRdb re-called the PCR reads with MiXCR. The sample consists of 20,000 to 25,000 distinct CDR3 sequences, approximately 30% of them appearing once. The sample consisted of cultured CD4+ T cells from blood. All receptors come from a human donor with COVID-19. Both conserved end residues are trimmed from each CDR3. Rows give clone size only sometimes, using once, few, many, or a class for an expanded clone.

CDR3 protein: ASSSGLAGIYNEQF
CDR3 length: 14
clone size: .
V gene: TRBV7-3
J gene: TRBJ2-1

CDR3 protein: ATSRDRTRNQPQH
CDR3 length: 13
clone size: few
V gene: TRBV15
J gene: TRBJ1-5

CDR3 protein: ASSPSGRQMSQY
CDR3 length: 12
clone size: .
V gene: TRBV5-1
J gene: TRBJ2-5

CDR3 protein: ASSESFGGVGEAF
CDR3 length: 13
clone size: few
V gene: TRBV25-1
J gene: TRBJ1-1

CDR3 protein: ATSARGGSYEQY
CDR3 length: 12
clone size: .
V gene: TRBV24-1
J gene: TRBJ2-7

CDR3 protein: ASSLEGPGTGNTIY
CDR3 length: 14
clone size: .
V gene: TRBV7-9
J gene: TRBJ1-3

CDR3 protein: ASSLDRWGANTGELF
CDR3 length: 15
clone size: few
V gene: TRBV11-3
J gene: TRBJ2-2

CDR3 protein: ASGPGVGTYEQY
CDR3 length: 12
clone size: few
V gene: TRBV28
J gene: TRBJ2-7

CDR3 protein: ASSPRTSGGAGNEQF
CDR3 length: 15
clone size: .
V gene: TRBV11-3
J gene: TRBJ2-1

CDR3 protein: ASRLRENYGYT
CDR3 length: 11
clone size: .
V gene: TRBV6-1
J gene: TRBJ1-2

CDR3 protein: ASSDSSYSYT
CDR3 length: 10
clone size: few
V gene: TRBV10-2
J gene: TRBJ1-2

CDR3 protein: ASGVAGGPRTGELF
CDR3 length: 14
clone size: .
V gene: TRBV12-3/TRBV12-4
J gene: TRBJ2-2

CDR3 protein: ASSIGTAKNTEAF
CDR3 length: 13
clone size: .
V gene: TRBV19
J gene: TRBJ1-1

CDR3 protein: ASQYTGENQPQH
CDR3 length: 12
clone size: .
V gene: TRBV19
J gene: TRBJ1-5

CDR3 protein: ATGKFSYNSPLH
CDR3 length: 12
clone size: .
V gene: TRBV15
J gene: TRBJ1-6

CDR3 protein: ASNFQGGSYNSPLH
CDR3 length: 14
clone size: .
V gene: TRBV11-2
J gene: TRBJ1-6

CDR3 protein: AISEMGYEQY
CDR3 length: 10
clone size: .
V gene: TRBV10-3
J gene: TRBJ2-7

CDR3 protein: ASSNPAGWGNVLT
CDR3 length: 13
clone size: .
V gene: TRBV6-1
J gene: TRBJ2-6

CDR3 protein: ASSPPGAQETQY
CDR3 length: 12
clone size: .
V gene: TRBV28
J gene: TRBJ2-5

CDR3 protein: ASSQVVMNYGYT
CDR3 length: 12
clone size: .
V gene: TRBV5-1
J gene: TRBJ1-2

CDR3 protein: ASSEGAQAF
CDR3 length: 9
clone size: .
V gene: TRBV6-1
J gene: TRBJ1-1

CDR3 protein: ASSGGGLAGQETQY
CDR3 length: 14
clone size: few
V gene: TRBV5-4
J gene: TRBJ2-5

CDR3 protein: ATSRPTGQSDTQY
CDR3 length: 13
clone size: .
V gene: TRBV15
J gene: TRBJ2-3

CDR3 protein: ASSAGPRETQY
CDR3 length: 11
clone size: .
V gene: TRBV7-9
J gene: TRBJ2-5

CDR3 protein: ASSDGATDTQY
CDR3 length: 11
clone size: .
V gene: TRBV7-3
J gene: TRBJ2-3

CDR3 protein: ASRGQPANTGELF
CDR3 length: 13
clone size: .
V gene: TRBV6-1
J gene: TRBJ2-2

CDR3 protein: ASSEGPTWGGYGYT
CDR3 length: 14
clone size: few
V gene: TRBV6-1
J gene: TRBJ1-2

CDR3 protein: SARASGLGTYNEQF
CDR3 length: 14
clone size: .
V gene: TRBV20-1
J gene: TRBJ2-1

CDR3 protein: AISESDRVYEQY
CDR3 length: 12
clone size: .
V gene: TRBV10-3
J gene: TRBJ2-7

CDR3 protein: ASSTGYEQY
CDR3 length: 9
clone size: .
V gene: TRBV19
J gene: TRBJ2-7

CDR3 protein: SARDSRLAKVQETQY
CDR3 length: 15
clone size: .
V gene: TRBV20-1
J gene: TRBJ2-5

CDR3 protein: ASSLVSGTGYT
CDR3 length: 11
clone size: few
V gene: TRBV5-4
J gene: TRBJ1-2

CDR3 protein: ASSFGQGRNQPQH
CDR3 length: 13
clone size: .
V gene: TRBV6-2/TRBV6-3
J gene: TRBJ1-5

CDR3 protein: ASRGTGELF
CDR3 length: 9
clone size: .
V gene: TRBV19
J gene: TRBJ2-2

CDR3 protein: ASSPIGGSQSYEQY
CDR3 length: 14
clone size: few
V gene: TRBV14
J gene: TRBJ2-7

CDR3 protein: ASSPAWGGYTGELF
CDR3 length: 14
clone size: .
V gene: TRBV5-1
J gene: TRBJ2-2

CDR3 protein: ASSPGPFEQY
CDR3 length: 10
clone size: few
V gene: TRBV5-4
J gene: TRBJ2-7

CDR3 protein: ASSLSWGTGELF
CDR3 length: 12
clone size: .
V gene: TRBV27
J gene: TRBJ2-2

CDR3 protein: ASSLANGWAGGARGEAF
CDR3 length: 17
clone size: few
V gene: TRBV5-6
J gene: TRBJ1-1

CDR3 protein: ASHGGTAGELF
CDR3 length: 11
clone size: few
V gene: TRBV7-2
J gene: TRBJ2-2

CDR3 protein: ASSLVQGVSTGELF
CDR3 length: 14
clone size: .
V gene: TRBV5-4
J gene: TRBJ2-2

CDR3 protein: ASSATGGYEQY
CDR3 length: 11
clone size: few
V gene: TRBV5-1
J gene: TRBJ2-7